The 7 T cell receptor beta chains in this list originate from one sample, sequenced in a study of T cell repertoires in cytomegalovirus infection. TCRdb reprocessed the reads via MiXCR and lists one record per CDR3 protein. This table holds 250,000 to 300,000 distinct CDR3 sequences, 20% to 25% found once. These TCRs are of unknown antigen specificity. Material: cultured PBMCs, obtained from culture after CMV antigen stimulation. The receptors derive from a human donor in good health (CMV status not recorded). Some clones in this sample may be carry-over from other donors' samples.

The chain employs TRBV7-2 and TRBJ2-2, with D maybe TRBD2 (6 bases). The CDR3 is 14 amino acids. Between the trimmed V and J ends, which lost 7 bases and 7 bases, there was a span of 16 bases. Germline V CDR1 and CDR2: SGHTA, FQGNSA. The CDR3 nucleotides read TGTGCCAGCAAATACGCGGGGCGGGGCGGGGAGCTGTTTTTT. Translation: CASKYAGRGGELFF.

This clonotype was detected only a few times. This sequence joins TRBV2 and TRBJ1-4, with 10 bases identical to TRBD1. This CDR3 is 14 amino acids long. Germline V gene sequence: CDR1 SNHLY, CDR2 FYNNEI. With 6 bases clipped from V and 7 bases from J, the junction kept 5 bases outside the gene matches. CDR3 in amino acids: CASRLTGGGEKLFF. The CDR3 nucleotides read TGTGCCAGCAGGCTGACAGGGGGCGGTGAAAAACTGTTTTTT.

This clonotype was seen a handful of times. This rearrangement joins TRBV7-8 to TRBJ2-5; D tentatively reads TRBD1 or TRBD2 (5 bases each). CDR3 length equals 14 residues. Trimming removed 5 bases from V and 3 bases from J, with 13 bases in between. Germline values: CDR1 SGHVS, CDR2 FQNEAQ. DNA of the CDR3: TGTGCCAGCAGCCGGGGACCCTATAAAGAGACCCAGTACTTC. This codes for CASSRGPYKETQYF.

J is TRBJ2-3 and V is TRBV11-2; 13 nucleotides agree with TRBD2. Germline CDR1 is SGHAT and CDR2 is FQNNGV. V shed 4 bases and J 1 base; nucleotides not matched to a gene: 5. This CDR3 spans 17 amino acids. The CDR3 sequence: CASSWTSGSGGTDTQYF. The CDR3 DNA reads as TGTGCCAGCAGCTGGACTAGCGGGAGCGGAGGCACAGATACGCAGTATTTT.

This clonotype was picked up many times. The genes are TRBV7-9 and TRBJ2-5; 7 nucleotides agree with TRBD1. Germline V CDR1 and CDR2: SEHNR, FQNEAQ (reference sequence). With V trimmed by 1 base and J by 0 bases, 2 bases remained unmatched. CDR3 length equals 15 residues. CDR3 DNA sequence: TGTGCCAGCAGCTTAGGACAGGGAAACCAAGAGACCCAGTACTTC. It yields the protein CASSLGQGNQETQYF.

This clonotype was recorded a few times. The chain uses TRBV10-3 and TRBJ1-1; no reliable D call. The V and J ends lost 6 bases and 3 bases respectively, with 2 bases between them. Germline V lookup: CDR1 ENHRY, CDR2 SYGVKD. The CDR3 loop spans 10 amino acids. The CDR3 bases are TGTGCCATCAGGGACACTGAAGCTTTCTTT. Its protein is CAIRDTEAFF.

The chain joins TRBV27 to TRBJ2-1; the D gene is possibly TRBD1 (6 bases). This CDR3 spans 15 amino acids. Germline lookup yields CDR1 MNHEY and CDR2 SMNVEV (reference sequence). V lost 5 bases and J 2 bases, leaving 13 bases between the germline ends. CDR3: CASSLRQVTYNEQFF. The CDR3 coding sequence is TGTGCCAGCAGTCTCAGACAGGTCACCTACAATGAGCAGTTCTTC.